This entry lists 25 T cell receptor beta chains sequenced from one sample in a study of T cells expressing NK-cell markers. After re-calling the 5' RACE reads, TCRdb lists one entry per CDR3 protein, DNA absent. The table lists a few hundred thousand distinct CDR3 sequences, with roughly 5.2% in the top ten. Sequenced: blood T cells: a sorted CD56 or NKG2C T cell subset, CD4+ or CD8+ T cells, or bulk PBMC T cells (not recorded which). The receptors originated from a man aged 18 to 69 in good health.

This chain joins TRBV3-1 and TRBJ2-5; the D call from TCRdb, TRBD2, cannot be confirmed without DNA. This CDR3 spans 13 amino acids. Germline V CDR1 and CDR2: LGHDT, YNNKEL (reference sequence). The CDR3 protein is CASSQGASGTQYF.

The chain uses TRBV24-1 and TRBJ2-3; TCRdb lists TRBD1, though no DNA is available to test this call. CDR3 size: 14 residues. The germline V gene encodes CDR1 KGHDR and CDR2 SFDVKD. The CDR3 is CATSDPGQGGPQYF.

The genes are TRBV7-6 and TRBJ2-6; TCRdb calls TRBD1, which cannot be checked without DNA. This CDR3 is 17 amino acids long. Germline V gives CDR1 SGHVS, CDR2 FNYEAQ. This chain's CDR3 is CASSLAYTGTGANVLTF.

J is TRBJ2-4 and V is TRBV27; the TCRdb D gene call, TRBD1, has no DNA to confirm it. The CDR3 extends over 14 amino acids. The germline gives CDR1 MNHEY, CDR2 SMNVEV (reference sequence). CDR3 loop: CASSRGQGKNIQYF.

The chain joins TRBV6-1 to TRBJ2-7; as DNA is missing, the TRBD1 call by TCRdb cannot be tested. The CDR3 sequence is 12 residues long. The germline gives CDR1 MNHNS, CDR2 SASEGT. The CDR3 reads CASYHGTREQYF.

This chain links TRBV27 with TRBJ2-7; TCRdb gives TRBD1 as the D gene, but with no DNA this cannot be confirmed. Germline V gives CDR1 MNHEY, CDR2 SMNVEV (reference sequence). This CDR3 contains 15 residues. CDR3: CASSYSPPKSYEQYF.

The V and J genes are TRBV18 and TRBJ2-5; TCRdb picks TRBD1, but there is no DNA to check that call. Germline CDR1 reads KGHSH; CDR2 reads LQKENI. The CDR3 covers 14 residues. The CDR3 is CASSATDTQETQYF.

CDR3 loop: CASSALAGGLTDTQYF. The gene calls are TRBV6-1 and TRBJ2-3; there is no DNA to check the TCRdb D call of TRBD2. The CDR3 runs 16 residues. Germline V CDR1 and CDR2: MNHNS, SASEGT.

The chain uses TRBV6-1 and TRBJ2-1; with no DNA, the TCRdb D assignment of TRBD1 cannot be verified. This CDR3 contains 14 residues. Per germline, CDR1 MNHNS and CDR2 SASEGT. CDR3 protein: CASRTGRPGDEQFF.

The chain employs TRBV19 and TRBJ2-4; the D call of TRBD1 rests on TCRdb alone, since no DNA is present to check it. The germline V gene encodes CDR1 LNHDA and CDR2 SQIVND (reference sequence). CDR3 size: 14 residues. This CDR3 is CASGGRERGLIQYF.

The chain links TRBV30 to TRBJ1-2; TCRdb returns TRBD1, unconfirmable since there is no DNA. Germline V CDR1 and CDR2: GTSNPN, SVGIG (reference sequence). This CDR3 is 14 amino acids long. The CDR3 spells CAWMRGGPGYGYTF.

The genes are TRBV12-3 or TRBV12-4 and TRBJ1-2; TCRdb indicates TRBD1, and absent DNA this call remains unverified. The length of the CDR3 is 14 residues. CDR3 loop: CASRAQGNPYGYTF.

The chain has TRBV5-5 and TRBJ2-1. Germline loops: CDR1 SGHKS, CDR2 YYEKEE (reference sequence). The CDR3 is 18 residues long. The CDR3 protein is CASSLGRWWDRAYNEQFF. The full variable domain, its missing parts supplied by reference TRBV5-5 and TRBJ2-1, is DAGVTQSPTHLIKTRGQQVTLRCSPISGHKSVSWYQQVLGQGPQFIFQYYEKEERGRGNFPDRFSARQFPNYSSELNVNALLLGDSALYLCASSLGRWWDRAYNEQFFGPGTRLTVL.

The J gene is TRBJ2-2, the V gene TRBV7-6; as DNA is missing, the TRBD2 call by TCRdb cannot be tested. CDR1 and CDR2 from the germline V gene are SGHVS and FNYEAQ. This CDR3 is 16 amino acids long. CDR3 sequence reads: CAISVPRTSGTGELFF.

V and J are TRBV28 and TRBJ1-5; TCRdb reports TRBD1, a call that lacks DNA to check it against. Germline V CDR1 and CDR2: MDHEN, SYDVKM. The CDR3 runs 14 residues. The chain's CDR3 is CATRLQGGNQPQHF. Looking up the rest from reference TRBV28 and TRBJ1-5 gives the full variable domain: DVKVTQSSRYLVKRTGEKVFLECVQDMDHENMFWYRQDPGLGLRLIYFSYDVKMKEKGDIPEGYSVSREKKERFSLILESASTNQTSMYLCATRLQGGNQPQHFGDGTRLSIL.

The chain joins TRBV5-4 to TRBJ2-5; the TRBD1 assignment by TCRdb is unverifiable without DNA. The CDR3 covers 14 residues. The germline V gene encodes CDR1 SGHNT and CDR2 YYREEE (reference sequence). The CDR3 sequence: CASSVDRGPKTQYF.

The CDR3 here is CASSSGRSHGELFF. This chain joins TRBV11-3 and TRBJ2-2; TCRdb reports TRBD1, a call that lacks DNA to check it against. Looked up from germline, CDR1 is SGHNT and CDR2 is YENEEA. CDR3 length equals 14 residues.

The chain combines TRBV5-1 with TRBJ2-6; TCRdb's D gene call, TRBD2, goes unchecked for lack of DNA. Per the germline V gene, CDR1 is SGHRS and CDR2 is YFSETQ. This CDR3 spans 17 amino acids. The CDR3 here is CASSLAGGYSGANVLTF.

The V call is TRBV5-1, the J call TRBJ1-2; TCRdb proposes TRBD1, but this gene call is untestable without DNA. This CDR3 has 15 residues. Germline values: CDR1 SGHRS, CDR2 YFSETQ. CDR3 region: CASSLGQGALDGYTF.

This CDR3 reads CASSPRKSSGGTYTGELFF. This sequence joins TRBV19 and TRBJ2-2; with no DNA, the TCRdb D assignment of TRBD2 cannot be verified. The CDR3 is made up of 19 amino acids. The germline gives CDR1 LNHDA, CDR2 SQIVND (reference sequence).

The V gene is TRBV28, the J gene TRBJ2-3; TCRdb lists TRBD2, though no DNA is available to test this call. CDR3 size: 18 residues. Germline V lookup: CDR1 MDHEN, CDR2 SYDVKM. The CDR3 region is CASSLMGLGGASTDTQYF.

This sequence joins TRBV18 and TRBJ2-4; TCRdb outputs TRBD2, but without DNA this stays unchecked. Germline loops: CDR1 KGHSH, CDR2 LQKENI. The CDR3 length is 13 residues. The CDR3 region is CASSPVSEGIQYF.

The chain employs TRBV7-8 and TRBJ2-1; TCRdb selects TRBD2, and the lack of DNA leaves this call unchecked. The germline gives CDR1 SGHVS, CDR2 FQNEAQ. The CDR3 is 18 amino acids. The CDR3 here is CASSLARTSESSYNEQFF.

The J gene is TRBJ1-5, the V gene TRBV5-5; TCRdb's D call, TRBD1, is unchecked because there is no DNA. CDR3 length: 15 residues. Germline V gene data show CDR1 as SGHKS and CDR2 as YYEKEE (reference sequence). The CDR3 reads CASSSQGGSNQPQHF. Complete variable domain (other parts from reference TRBV5-5 and TRBJ1-5): DAGVTQSPTHLIKTRGQQVTLRCSPISGHKSVSWYQQVLGQGPQFIFQYYEKEERGRGNFPDRFSARQFPNYSSELNVNALLLGDSALYLCASSSQGGSNQPQHFGDGTRLSIL.

This CDR3 reads CASSPTPGRTSSGTGELFF. This chain joins TRBV4-2 and TRBJ2-2; with no DNA, the TCRdb D assignment of TRBD1 cannot be verified. Per the germline V gene, CDR1 is LGHNA and CDR2 is YNFKEQ. The length of the CDR3 is 19 residues.